The table lists the clone carrying this T cell receptor beta chain with a few counts. Antigen specificity is unknown. Trimming left V 1 base short and J 0 bases short, with 13 bases between. Germline lookup yields CDR1 KGHSH and CDR2 LQKENI. The CDR3 sequence is 17 residues long. Cultured CD4+ T cells had their DNA profiled by the Oncomine TCR Beta short-read assay. TCRdb passed the PCR reads through MiXCR, listing each CDR3 protein once. This sample has 1,500 to 2,500 distinct CDR3 sequences, with over 15% found just once. The sample is drawn from a study of vaccination and CD4 T cells after COVID-19. Study-wide context: Samples after vaccination came a median approximately 2.5 months past dose two, ranging 14 to 241.

Findings and caveats of the study: Looking at convalescent patients, 304 of their 307 vaccine-specific clones were spike mono-reactive.

Treatment indicated: approximately nine-day PBMC culture with coronavirus spike peptide pools or control peptides (ViraFEST assay). Collection of the unexposed donor's CD4+ T cells took place before the COVID-19 pandemic (2011-2018). Available cell numbers determined whether unexposed-donor CD4+ T cells were probed with SARS-CoV-2 S/N and four cold-coronavirus spikes. The receptor comes from a human donor in good health. V gene TRBV18 combines with J gene TRBJ1-5; D not certain. The sequenced sample consisted of CD4+ T cells from blood, cultured in vitro. CDR3 DNA: TGTGCCAGCTCACCACGCATTCCGACCGTTAGCAATCAGCCCCAGCATTTT. Translation gives CASSPRIPTVSNQPQHF.